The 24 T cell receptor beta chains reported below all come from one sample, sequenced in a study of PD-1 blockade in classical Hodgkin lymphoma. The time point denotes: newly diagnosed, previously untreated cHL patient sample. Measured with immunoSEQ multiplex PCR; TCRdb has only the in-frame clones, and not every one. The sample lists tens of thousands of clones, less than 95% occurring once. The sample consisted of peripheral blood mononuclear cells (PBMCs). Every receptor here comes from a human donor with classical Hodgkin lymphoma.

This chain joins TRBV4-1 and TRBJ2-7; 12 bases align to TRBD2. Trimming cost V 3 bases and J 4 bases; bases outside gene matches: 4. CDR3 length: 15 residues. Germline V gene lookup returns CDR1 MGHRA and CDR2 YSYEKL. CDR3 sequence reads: CASSHRLAGAYEQYF. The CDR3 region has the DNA TGCGCCAGCAGCCACCGACTAGCGGGGGCTTACGAGCAGTACTTC.

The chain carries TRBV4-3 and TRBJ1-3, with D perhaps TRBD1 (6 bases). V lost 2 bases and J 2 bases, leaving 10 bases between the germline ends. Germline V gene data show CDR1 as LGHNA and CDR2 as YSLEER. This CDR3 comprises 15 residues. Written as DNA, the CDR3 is TGCGCCAGCAGCCAACTCCCAGGGGCTGGAAACACCATATATTTT. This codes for CASSQLPGAGNTIYF.

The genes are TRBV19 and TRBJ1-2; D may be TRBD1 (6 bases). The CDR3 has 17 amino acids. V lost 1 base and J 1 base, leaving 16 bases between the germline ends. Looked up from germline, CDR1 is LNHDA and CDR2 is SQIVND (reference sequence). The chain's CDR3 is CASSIARGPANNYGYTF. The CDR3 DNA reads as TGTGCCAGTAGTATAGCGCGGGGGCCTGCGAATAACTATGGCTACACCTTC.

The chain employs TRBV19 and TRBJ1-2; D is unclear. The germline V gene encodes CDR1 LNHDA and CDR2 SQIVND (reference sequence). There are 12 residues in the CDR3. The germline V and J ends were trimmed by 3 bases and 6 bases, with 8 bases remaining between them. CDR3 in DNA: TGTGCCAGTAGTATGGGTAGTAATGGCTACACCTTC. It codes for CASSMGSNGYTF.

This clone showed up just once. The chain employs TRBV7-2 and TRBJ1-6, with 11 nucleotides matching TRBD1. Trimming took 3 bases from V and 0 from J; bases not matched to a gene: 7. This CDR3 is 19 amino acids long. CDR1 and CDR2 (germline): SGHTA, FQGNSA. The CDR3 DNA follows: TGTGCCAGCAGCTTCGGGACAGGGGGTTTGAGCTCCTATAATTCACCCCTCCACTTT. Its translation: CASSFGTGGLSSYNSPLHF. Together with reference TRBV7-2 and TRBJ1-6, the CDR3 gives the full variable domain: GAGVSQSPSNKVTEKGKDVELRCDPISGHTALYWYRQSLGQGLEFLIYFQGNSAPDKSGLPSDRFSAERTGGSVSTLTIQRTQQEDSAVYLCASSFGTGGLSSYNSPLHFGNGTRLTVT.

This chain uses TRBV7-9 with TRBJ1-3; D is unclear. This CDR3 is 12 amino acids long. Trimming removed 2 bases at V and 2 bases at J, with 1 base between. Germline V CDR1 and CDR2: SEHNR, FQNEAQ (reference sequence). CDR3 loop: CASSLTGNTIYF. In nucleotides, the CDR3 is TGTGCCAGCAGCTTAACTGGAAACACCATATATTTT.

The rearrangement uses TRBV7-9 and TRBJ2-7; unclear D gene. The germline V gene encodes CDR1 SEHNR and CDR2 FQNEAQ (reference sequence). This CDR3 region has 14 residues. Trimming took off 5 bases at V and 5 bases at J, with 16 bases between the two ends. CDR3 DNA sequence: TGTGCCAGCAGCCGGCCTAAGGGCACGGACGAGCAGTACTTC. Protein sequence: CASSRPKGTDEQYF.

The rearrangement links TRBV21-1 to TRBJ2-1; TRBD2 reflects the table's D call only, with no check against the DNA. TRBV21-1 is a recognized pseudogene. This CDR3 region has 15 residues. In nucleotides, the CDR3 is TGTGCCAGCAGCAGGGGGGAGGCTTCCTACAATGAGCAGTTCTTC. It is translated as CASSRGEASYNEQFF.

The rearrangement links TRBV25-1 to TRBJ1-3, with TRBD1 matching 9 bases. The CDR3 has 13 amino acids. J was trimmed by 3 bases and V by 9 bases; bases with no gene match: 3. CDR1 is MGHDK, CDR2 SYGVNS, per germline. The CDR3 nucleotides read TGTGCCAGGGAGGACAGGGGTGGAAACACCATATATTTT. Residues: CAREDRGGNTIYF.

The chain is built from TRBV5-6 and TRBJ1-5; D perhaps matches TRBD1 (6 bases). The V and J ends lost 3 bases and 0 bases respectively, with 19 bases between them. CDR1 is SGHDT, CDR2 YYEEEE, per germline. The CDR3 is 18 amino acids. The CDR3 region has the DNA TGTGCCAGCAGCTCGGATAATCGGACAGTTCATAGCAATCAGCCCCAGCATTTT. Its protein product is CASSSDNRTVHSNQPQHF.

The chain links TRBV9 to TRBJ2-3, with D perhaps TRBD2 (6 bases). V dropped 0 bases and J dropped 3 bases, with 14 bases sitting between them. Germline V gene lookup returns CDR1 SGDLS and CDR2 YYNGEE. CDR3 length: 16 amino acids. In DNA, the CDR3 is TGTGCCAGCAGCGTAGCGACTAGTGGGCAGACAGATACGCAGTATTTT. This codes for CASSVATSGQTDTQYF.

The CDR3 reads CASSQEFSSNQPQHF. As DNA, the CDR3 is TGCGCCAGCAGCCAAGAGTTTAGTAGCAATCAGCCCCAGCATTTT. The gene calls are TRBV4-1 and TRBJ1-5; D remains unclear. The germline V and J ends were trimmed by 0 bases and 0 bases, with 6 bases remaining between them. The CDR3 has 15 amino acids. Germline V gene data show CDR1 as MGHRA and CDR2 as YSYEKL.

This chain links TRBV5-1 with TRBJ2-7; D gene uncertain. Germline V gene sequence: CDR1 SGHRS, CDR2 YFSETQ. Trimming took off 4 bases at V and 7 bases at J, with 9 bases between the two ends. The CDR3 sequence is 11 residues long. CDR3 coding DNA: TGCGCCAGCAGCGGCGGACCAGAGCAGTACTTC. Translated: CASSGGPEQYF.

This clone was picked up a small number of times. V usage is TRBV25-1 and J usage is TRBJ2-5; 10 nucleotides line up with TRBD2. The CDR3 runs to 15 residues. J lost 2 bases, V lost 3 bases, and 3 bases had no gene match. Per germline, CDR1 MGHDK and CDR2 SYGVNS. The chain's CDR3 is CASSDGLAVQETQYF. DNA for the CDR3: TGTGCCAGCAGTGATGGACTAGCGGTACAAGAGACCCAGTACTTC.

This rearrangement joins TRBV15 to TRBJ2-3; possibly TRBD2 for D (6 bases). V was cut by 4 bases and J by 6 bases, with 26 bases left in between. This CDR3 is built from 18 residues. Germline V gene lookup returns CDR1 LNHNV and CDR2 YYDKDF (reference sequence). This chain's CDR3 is CATSTRMGGVGFVDTQYF. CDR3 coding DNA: TGTGCCACCAGCACCCGAATGGGGGGAGTCGGTTTCGTGGATACGCAGTATTTT.

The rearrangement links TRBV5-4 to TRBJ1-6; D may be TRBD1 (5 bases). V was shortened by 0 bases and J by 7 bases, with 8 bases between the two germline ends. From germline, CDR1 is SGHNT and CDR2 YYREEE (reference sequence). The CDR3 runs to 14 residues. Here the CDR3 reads CASSLGGYNSPLHF. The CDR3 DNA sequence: TGTGCCAGCAGCTTGGGGGGCTACAATTCACCCCTCCACTTT.

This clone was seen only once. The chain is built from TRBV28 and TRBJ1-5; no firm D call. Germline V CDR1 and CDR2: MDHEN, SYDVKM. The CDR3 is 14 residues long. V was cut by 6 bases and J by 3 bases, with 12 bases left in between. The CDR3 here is CASSLMNDNQPQHF. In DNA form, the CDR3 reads TGTGCCAGCAGCCTTATGAATGACAATCAGCCCCAGCATTTT. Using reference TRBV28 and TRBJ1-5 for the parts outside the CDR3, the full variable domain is DVKVTQSSRYLVKRTGEKVFLECVQDMDHENMFWYRQDPGLGLRLIYFSYDVKMKEKGDIPEGYSVSREKKERFSLILESASTNQTSMYLCASSLMNDNQPQHFGDGTRLSIL.

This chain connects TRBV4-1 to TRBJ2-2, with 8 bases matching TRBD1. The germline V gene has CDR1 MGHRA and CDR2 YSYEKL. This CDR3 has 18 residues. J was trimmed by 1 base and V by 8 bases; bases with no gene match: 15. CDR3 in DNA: TGCGCCAGCGGAGCAGTTGGGACAGGACGTGGGAACACCGGGGAGCTGTTTTTT. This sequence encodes CASGAVGTGRGNTGELFF.

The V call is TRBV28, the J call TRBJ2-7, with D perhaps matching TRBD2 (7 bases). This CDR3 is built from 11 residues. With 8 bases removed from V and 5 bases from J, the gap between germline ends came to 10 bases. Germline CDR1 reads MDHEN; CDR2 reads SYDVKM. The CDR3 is CASGGANEQYF. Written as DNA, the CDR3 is TGTGCCAGCGGGGGGGCGAACGAGCAGTACTTC.

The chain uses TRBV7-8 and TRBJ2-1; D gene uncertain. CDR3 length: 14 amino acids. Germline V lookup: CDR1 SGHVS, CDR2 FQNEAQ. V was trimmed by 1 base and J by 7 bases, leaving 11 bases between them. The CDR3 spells CASSLVGRTNEQFF. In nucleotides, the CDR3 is TGTGCCAGCAGCTTAGTCGGCAGGACGAATGAGCAGTTCTTC.

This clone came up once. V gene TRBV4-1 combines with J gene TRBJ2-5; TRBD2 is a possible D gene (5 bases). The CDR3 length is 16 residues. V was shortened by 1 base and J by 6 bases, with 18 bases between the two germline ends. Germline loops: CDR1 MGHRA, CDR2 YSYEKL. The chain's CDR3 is CASSQALIIREKTQYF. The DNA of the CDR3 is TGCGCCAGCAGCCAAGCTCTTATCATAAGGGAGAAGACCCAGTACTTC.

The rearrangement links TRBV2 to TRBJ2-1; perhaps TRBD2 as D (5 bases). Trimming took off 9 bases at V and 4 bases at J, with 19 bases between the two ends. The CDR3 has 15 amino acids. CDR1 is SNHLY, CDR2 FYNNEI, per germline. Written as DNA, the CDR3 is TGTGCCAGTACCCTTGAGCTAGCAGTTTACAATGAGCAGTTCTTC. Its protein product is CASTLELAVYNEQFF.

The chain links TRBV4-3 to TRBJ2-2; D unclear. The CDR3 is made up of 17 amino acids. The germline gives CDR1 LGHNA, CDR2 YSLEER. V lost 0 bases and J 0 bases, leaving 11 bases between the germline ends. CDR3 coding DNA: TGCGCCAGCAGCCAAGATTTCTCAGCTACGAACACCGGGGAGCTGTTTTTT. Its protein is CASSQDFSATNTGELFF.

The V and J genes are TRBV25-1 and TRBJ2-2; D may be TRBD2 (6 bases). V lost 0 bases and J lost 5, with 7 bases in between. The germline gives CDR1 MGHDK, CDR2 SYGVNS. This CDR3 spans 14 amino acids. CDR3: CASSEYGGTGELFF. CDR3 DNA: TGTGCCAGCAGTGAATATGGGGGGACCGGGGAGCTGTTTTTT.